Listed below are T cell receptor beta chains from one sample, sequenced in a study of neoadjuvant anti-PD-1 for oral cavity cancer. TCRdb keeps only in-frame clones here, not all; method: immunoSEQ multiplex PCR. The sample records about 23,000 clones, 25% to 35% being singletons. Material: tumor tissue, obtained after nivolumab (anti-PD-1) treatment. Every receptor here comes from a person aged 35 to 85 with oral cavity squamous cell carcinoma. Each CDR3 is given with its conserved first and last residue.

cdr3_aa: CAWSVFGSKGEKLFF; j_call: TRBJ1-4; v_call: TRBV30
cdr3_aa: CASLRGETQYF; j_call: TRBJ2-5; v_call: TRBV6-6
cdr3_aa: CASSLYRDAYGYTF; j_call: TRBJ1-2; v_call: TRBV7-9
cdr3_aa: CASSRSRGTHLVYNEQFF; j_call: TRBJ2-1; v_call: TRBV21-1
cdr3_aa: CASSVGQGSYNEQFF; j_call: TRBJ2-1; v_call: TRBV9
cdr3_aa: CASSTQGAGETQYF; j_call: TRBJ2-5; v_call: TRBV5-4
cdr3_aa: CASRPLRRVETQYF; j_call: TRBJ2-5; v_call: TRBV6-5
cdr3_aa: CAISAQLGGNEQFF; j_call: TRBJ2-1; v_call: TRBV10-3
cdr3_aa: CSVDGSFGGYTF; j_call: TRBJ1-2; v_call: TRBV29-1
cdr3_aa: CASSHRVKDTQYF; j_call: TRBJ2-3; v_call: TRBV5-6
cdr3_aa: CASSHRYTGELFF; j_call: TRBJ2-2; v_call: TRBV14
cdr3_aa: CASSPRGSGRGNRYVYTF; j_call: TRBJ1-2; v_call: TRBV19
cdr3_aa: CASGLVTSSPLHF; j_call: TRBJ1-6; v_call: TRBV12-5
cdr3_aa: CASSLPSGRSLRGANVLTF; j_call: TRBJ2-6; v_call: TRBV7-9
cdr3_aa: CASSVGQATEAFF; j_call: TRBJ1-1; v_call: TRBV9
cdr3_aa: CASGREAYQPQHF; j_call: TRBJ1-5; v_call: TRBV19
cdr3_aa: CAIAGLNEQFF; j_call: TRBJ2-1; v_call: TRBV10-3
cdr3_aa: CASSPNRGGYTF; j_call: TRBJ1-2; v_call: TRBV6-5
cdr3_aa: CAWNLKGGRSYEQYF; j_call: TRBJ2-7; v_call: TRBV30
cdr3_aa: CASSLNGEDNYGYTF; j_call: TRBJ1-2; v_call: TRBV5-1
cdr3_aa: CASSWTSGDYNEQFF; j_call: TRBJ2-1; v_call: TRBV19
cdr3_aa: CSVAEGISQPQHF; j_call: TRBJ1-5; v_call: TRBV29-1
cdr3_aa: CASSQGRANYGYTF; j_call: TRBJ1-2; v_call: TRBV4-1
cdr3_aa: CAWNKQVFYEQYF; j_call: TRBJ2-7; v_call: TRBV30
cdr3_aa: CASSLHGARQVIYEQYF; j_call: TRBJ2-7; v_call: TRBV5-1
cdr3_aa: CAISEYTTTSGQETQYF; j_call: TRBJ2-5; v_call: TRBV10-3
cdr3_aa: CASSQGGGTGLNYGYTF; j_call: TRBJ1-2; v_call: TRBV4-1
cdr3_aa: CASSPGGRDSNQPQHF; j_call: TRBJ1-5; v_call: TRBV28
cdr3_aa: CASSRPAGGQDTQYF; j_call: TRBJ2-3; v_call: TRBV4-1
cdr3_aa: CATSRDFREKLFF; j_call: TRBJ1-4; v_call: TRBV15
cdr3_aa: CASSSWTGLSNQPQHF; j_call: TRBJ1-5; v_call: TRBV28
cdr3_aa: CASSLSSGRAGADTQYF; j_call: TRBJ2-3; v_call: TRBV11-1
cdr3_aa: CASSVAGNTEAFF; j_call: TRBJ1-1; v_call: TRBV9
cdr3_aa: CASTLTGTGGIRPQHF; j_call: TRBJ1-5; v_call: TRBV19
cdr3_aa: CASSDKGQGRYEQYF; j_call: TRBJ2-7; v_call: TRBV25-1
cdr3_aa: CASSLSGNTDTQYF; j_call: TRBJ2-3; v_call: TRBV11-1
cdr3_aa: CASQRAGEVGTDTQYF; j_call: TRBJ2-3; v_call: TRBV5-1
cdr3_aa: CASKGMERITF; j_call: TRBJ1-2; v_call: TRBV2
cdr3_aa: CASSLGLGYTF; j_call: TRBJ1-2; v_call: TRBV5-4
cdr3_aa: CASSRDHNEKLFF; j_call: TRBJ1-4; v_call: TRBV9
cdr3_aa: CASSSEGQGAGRAFF; j_call: TRBJ1-1; v_call: TRBV5-6
cdr3_aa: CRVKSGSNEQFF; j_call: TRBJ2-1; v_call: TRBV29-1
cdr3_aa: CASSLEQGTYGYTF; j_call: TRBJ1-2; v_call: TRBV5-1
cdr3_aa: CASSVQGMETQYF; j_call: TRBJ2-5; v_call: TRBV2
cdr3_aa: CASSVGGIGELFF; j_call: TRBJ2-2; v_call: TRBV9
cdr3_aa: CAWSVFGQPQHF; j_call: TRBJ1-5; v_call: TRBV30
cdr3_aa: CASRDDSYYGYTF; j_call: TRBJ1-2; v_call: TRBV6-1
cdr3_aa: CASGSTGAIGYTF; j_call: TRBJ1-2; v_call: TRBV19
cdr3_aa: CASSYGITGELFF; j_call: TRBJ2-2; v_call: TRBV6-5